The sequence of this TCR beta chain was determined in a study of vaccination effects on CD4 cells after COVID-19. Scientists isolated CD4+ T cells after a roughly ten-day culture period ended. Study-level results: Just 1 of 255 vaccine-induced clones in healthy recipients was cross-reactive. Long after vaccination, the clones induced by infection and by vaccine shrank markedly in size.

As concerns this clone: What it recognizes is unknown.

Germline V gene sequence: CDR1 MNHEY, CDR2 SVGAGI. V was pared by 6 bases and J by 4 bases, with 10 bases of the junction left unmatched. The CDR3 extends over 15 amino acids. The assay was immunoSEQ multiplex PCR, and TCRdb's table has in-frame clones only and misses some. Here the sample spans 45,000 to 50,000 clones, approximately 70% being singletons. The specimen was CD4+ T cells from PBMCs cultured without peptide, collected before COVID-19 vaccination. This receptor was identified in a human donor who received a COVID-19 vaccine. The V and J genes are TRBV6-5 and TRBJ2-7, with 9 bases identical to TRBD2. In DNA, the CDR3 is TGTGCCAGCAGCCGCGGGGCCAGCGGGGGGTACGAGCAGTACTTC. This sequence encodes CASSRGASGGYEQYF.